This T cell receptor beta chain comes out of a study of vaccination effects on CD4 cells after COVID-19. General observations from the study: Convalescent patients were few in the study, and early post-infection timepoints were absent.

Per germline, CDR1 SGHTA and CDR2 FQGNSA. Trimming took 4 bases from V and 2 from J; bases not matched to a gene: 4. The CDR3 length is 14 residues. Method: immunoSEQ multiplex PCR; TCRdb's copy keeps in-frame clones and lacks some. The sample includes roughly 50,000 clones, nearly 80% seen only once; the top ten take 6%. Under the ViraFEST assay, PBMC were stimulated with viral peptide pools so that antigen-specific CD4+ T cells expanded. Sequencing was performed afterwards. Scientists isolated CD4+ T cells after a roughly 9-day culture period ended. In the vaccine recipients, nucleocapsid antibodies were negative and there was no prior SARS-CoV-2 infection. Details on this clone: The antigen is not known.

The V and J genes are TRBV7-2 and TRBJ1-1; 7 nucleotides agree with TRBD1. The sample consisted of CD4+ T cells from PBMCs cultured with HCoV-OC43 spike peptides, taken before COVID-19 vaccination. Documented subset: HCoV-OC43 spike overlapping peptide pool stimulation. This TCR came from a human donor who received a COVID-19 vaccine. This CDR3 is CASSSRDRNTEAFF. The CDR3 DNA sequence: TGTGCCAGCAGCTCCCGGGACAGAAACACTGAAGCTTTCTTT.